The sequence of this TCR beta chain was determined in a study of tumor-infiltrating lymphocytes in glioblastoma multiforme. Study-wide points: Detected clone frequencies may not reflect cell counts, being RNA-based.

Notes on this clonotype: The antigen is unknown. One end of the junction varies from germline; a read error may be responsible.

The germline CDR1 and CDR2 sequences are SGHAT and FQNNGV. The CDR3 runs to 15 residues. Three nested ARM-PCR rounds with V-beta and C-beta primers built TCRB libraries. One entry per CDR3 protein, called by TCRdb with MiXCR from the multiplex PCR reads. The sample carries roughly 15,000 distinct CDR3 sequences, more than 65% recorded once. Sequenced input: brain tumor tissue. The chain recombines TRBV11-2 with TRBJ1-2; 11 bases line up with TRBD1. The source of this sequence is a male donor with glioblastoma. CDR3 sequence reads: CACSSGTGGRYGYTF. Written as DNA, the CDR3 is TGTGCCTGCAGCTCGGGGACAGGGGGGCGCTATGGCTACACCTTC.